This T cell receptor (beta chain) was sequenced during a study of T cell responses to AZD1222 COVID-19 vaccine. Clones were sequenced by immunoSEQ multiplex PCR, and TCRdb holds only the in-frame ones, with some missing. Of some 150,000 clones in the sample, 88% were seen once. Study conclusions and caveats: The number of AZD1222 recipients seropositive at baseline was only five or six. Once two AZD1222 doses were given, Spike-specific TCR breadth and depth went up.

CDR1 is LGHNA, CDR2 YSLEER, per germline. This CDR3 is built from 14 residues. Trimming left V 0 bases short and J 7 bases short, with 10 bases between. A single count supports this clone. Antigen: not known. The J gene is TRBJ2-1, the V gene TRBV4-3; D may be TRBD1 (6 bases). The receptor was derived from an adult in good health. The starting material was peripheral blood, obtained on day 0 of AZD1222 vaccination. The CDR3 nucleotides are TGCGCCAGCAGCCAAGAGGGGGCGGCGAATGAGCAGTTCTTC. Amino acids: CASSQEGAANEQFF.